This TCR beta chain stems from a study of OX40 agonist ivuxolimab in advanced cancers. Study information: Eligibility rules accepted prior anti-PD-1, anti-PD-L1 or anti-CTLA-4 therapy, and 40% had some. Partial responses occurred in three patients (one hepatocellular carcinoma, two cutaneous melanoma). Notes on the study in general: At 0.1 to 3.0 mg/kg, clonal expansion of CD4+ and CD8+ blood T cells had occurred by week 6. Relative to CD4+ cells, CD8+ T cells on average had more expanded clones.

The J segment lost 4 bases and the V segment lost 3 bases, leaving 9 bases of the junction unmatched. This CDR3 comprises 15 residues. Germline V gives CDR1 SQVTM, CDR2 ANQGSEA. A remark on this clone: Its antigen remains unidentified.

The table came from immunoSEQ multiplex PCR; TCRdb's copy has only in-frame clones and leaves some out. The table lists 150,000 to 170,000 clones, approximately 94% of them singletons, with 0.3% to 0.35% in the top ten. The chain recombines TRBV29-1 with TRBJ2-1, with 7 bases that match TRBD2. This clonotype originated in an adult with an advanced solid tumor such as melanoma, head and neck, liver or kidney cancer. This specimen was CD4+ or CD8+ T cells sorted from blood, taken in a trial of the OX40 agonist ivuxolimab. Written as DNA, the CDR3 is TGCAGCGTTGATATTCGGGGAGGGCCTTACAATGAGCAGTTCTTC. Translated: CSVDIRGGPYNEQFF.